This T cell receptor (beta chain) is from a study of blood T cell repertoires in COVID-19. In the study overall: Some COVID-19 samples were acute and others convalescent; all came from the United States, Italy and Spain. Sources were T cells, B-cell-depleted T cells, or PBMCs; the material itself was cDNA or gDNA.

Trimming pared 5 bases from V and 1 base from J, leaving 11 bases between. The CDR3 is 15 residues long. CDR1 is SGHNT and CDR2 is YENEEA in the germline V gene. This clone occurred once. TCRdb keeps only in-frame clones here, not all; method: immunoSEQ multiplex PCR. The sample includes tens of thousands of clones, about 85% of them seen just once. V gene TRBV11-3 combines with J gene TRBJ2-2; D might be TRBD2 (5 bases). This clonotype was obtained from an elderly man with acute or convalescent COVID-19. Sequenced input: peripheral blood. CDR3 bases: TGTGCCAGCAGCCTGTCCCGGGGGAACACCGGGGAGCTGTTTTTT. Its translation is CASSLSRGNTGELFF. Full variable domain (rest looked up from reference TRBV11-3 and TRBJ2-2): EAGVVQSPRYKIIEKKQPVAFWCNPISGHNTLYWYLQNLGQGPELLIRYENEEAVDDSQLPKDRFSAERLKGVDSTLKIQPAELGDSAVYLCASSLSRGNTGELFFGEGSRLTVL.